This is a list of T cell receptor beta chains from one sample in a study of cytotoxic CD8 clonotypes in ibrutinib-treated CLL. The protocol was immunoSEQ multiplex PCR, while the TCRdb copy is restricted to in-frame clones and leaves out a portion. The sample lists 150,000 or so clones, over 65% occurring once. The sequencing used PBMCs, collected after 12 months of ibrutinib treatment. The receptors stem from a human donor with chronic lymphocytic leukemia. The CDR3 runs from the conserved cysteine through the conserved F or W. The D gene is left open where the match is weak. Some rows mark clone size as missing; the rest say once, few, many or name a class of expanded clone.

clone size: NA
V gene: TRBV6-5
D gene: NA
J gene: TRBJ1-3
CDR3 DNA: TGTGCCAGCAGTTACTCGCGTACGAACGGAAACACCATATATTTT
CDR3 protein: CASSYSRTNGNTIYF

clone size: NA
V gene: TRBV21-1
D gene: NA
J gene: TRBJ2-7
CDR3 DNA: TGTGCCAGCAGAAAAGGTAGGGACAGGGCCGCGGAGCAGTACTTC
CDR3 protein: CASRKGRDRAAEQYF

clone size: NA
V gene: TRBV18
D gene: TRBD1
J gene: TRBJ1-4
CDR3 DNA: TGTGCCAGCTCACTCTTCGAAGGGGGCGCTCGGGAAAAACTGTTTTTT
CDR3 protein: CASSLFEGGAREKLFF

clone size: NA
V gene: TRBV10-1
D gene: TRBD1
J gene: TRBJ1-6
CDR3 DNA: TGCGCCAGCAGTGCAGCAAGACAGGGATTGAATTCACCCCTCCACTTT
CDR3 protein: CASSAARQGLNSPLHF

clone size: once
V gene: TRBV28
D gene: NA
J gene: TRBJ1-1
CDR3 DNA: TGTGCCAGCGGCCTTGGGTCAGGGGACACTGAAGCTTTCTTT
CDR3 protein: CASGLGSGDTEAFF

clone size: NA
V gene: TRBV16
D gene: TRBD1
J gene: TRBJ1-2
CDR3 DNA: TGTGCCAGCAGCCCCGGACAGGGCTATGGCTACACCTTC
CDR3 protein: CASSPGQGYGYTF

clone size: NA
V gene: TRBV27
D gene: NA
J gene: TRBJ2-1
CDR3 DNA: TGTGCCAGCATCCTGAGGGGTGACAGAACTAGCAATGAGCAGTTCTTC
CDR3 protein: CASILRGDRTSNEQFF

clone size: once
V gene: TRBV18
D gene: NA
J gene: TRBJ2-7
CDR3 DNA: TGTGCCAGCTCCGTACAGGGCTACTCCTACGAGCAGTACTTC
CDR3 protein: CASSVQGYSYEQYF

clone size: NA
V gene: TRBV21-1
D gene: NA
J gene: TRBJ2-7
CDR3 DNA: TGTGCCAGCAGCCACGGCGTACTCCGGGACAGGACCTACGAGCAGTACTTC
CDR3 protein: CASSHGVLRDRTYEQYF

clone size: few
V gene: TRBV25-1
D gene: NA
J gene: TRBJ1-2
CDR3 DNA: TGTGCCAGCACTGGCTTTTGGTATGGCTACACCTTC
CDR3 protein: CASTGFWYGYTF

clone size: few
V gene: TRBV6-1
D gene: TRBD1
J gene: TRBJ1-4
CDR3 DNA: TGTGCCAGCAGTGTCCCCAGGACAGGGACCATAATTGGGGAAAAACTGTTTTTT
CDR3 protein: CASSVPRTGTIIGEKLFF

clone size: NA
V gene: TRBV5-1
D gene: NA
J gene: TRBJ2-3
CDR3 DNA: TGCGCCAGCAGCTTCGAAGGGGGGGTGACAGATACGCAGTATTTT
CDR3 protein: CASSFEGGVTDTQYF

clone size: NA
V gene: TRBV10-3
D gene: NA
J gene: TRBJ2-1
CDR3 DNA: TGTGCCATCAGTAAGGGGAACAGGGTCAGTCCAGATGAGCAGTTCTTC
CDR3 protein: CAISKGNRVSPDEQFF

clone size: NA
V gene: TRBV5-1
D gene: NA
J gene: TRBJ1-4
CDR3 DNA: TGCGCCAGCAGCCAAGGACGTTCTAATGAAAAACTGTTTTTT
CDR3 protein: CASSQGRSNEKLFF

clone size: NA
V gene: TRBV28
D gene: NA
J gene: TRBJ1-5
CDR3 DNA: TGTGCCAGCAGTTTTACGGGCAATCAGCCCCAGCATTTT
CDR3 protein: CASSFTGNQPQHF

clone size: NA
V gene: TRBV27
D gene: TRBD2
J gene: TRBJ2-7
CDR3 DNA: TGTGCCAGCAGGCAAACGTCGGGAGGGTCCTCCTACGAGCAGTACTTC
CDR3 protein: CASRQTSGGSSYEQYF

clone size: once
V gene: TRBV5-1
D gene: NA
J gene: TRBJ1-6
CDR3 DNA: TGCGCCAGCAGCGAGGAGGGGGGATGGAATTCACCCCTCCACTTT
CDR3 protein: CASSEEGGWNSPLHF

clone size: once
V gene: TRBV28
D gene: NA
J gene: TRBJ2-7
CDR3 DNA: TGTGCCAGCAGTTTAAGGGGGGAGCCCCTTTCTTTATACTTC
CDR3 protein: CASSLRGEPLSLYF

clone size: NA
V gene: TRBV6-1
D gene: TRBD1
J gene: TRBJ2-5
CDR3 DNA: TGTGCCAGCAAGAACGGACAGGGGGTAGAGACCCAGTACTTC
CDR3 protein: CASKNGQGVETQYF

clone size: NA
V gene: TRBV5-1
D gene: TRBD1
J gene: TRBJ2-3
CDR3 DNA: TGCGCCAGCAGCTGGGGACAGGGGGCGAGGACAGATACGCAGTATTTT
CDR3 protein: CASSWGQGARTDTQYF

clone size: NA
V gene: TRBV9
D gene: TRBD1
J gene: TRBJ2-2
CDR3 DNA: TGTGCCAGCAGCGGAACAGGGGGTTTTTACACCGGGGAGCTGTTTTTT
CDR3 protein: CASSGTGGFYTGELFF

clone size: NA
V gene: TRBV27
D gene: TRBD2
J gene: TRBJ2-2
CDR3 DNA: TGTGCCAGCAGTTTATCGGGACTAGCGTCCGGGGAGCTGTTTTTT
CDR3 protein: CASSLSGLASGELFF

clone size: NA
V gene: TRBV9
D gene: NA
J gene: TRBJ1-5
CDR3 DNA: TGTGCCAGCAGCGTATCCCCTGGGGCGAATCAGCCCCAGCATTTT
CDR3 protein: CASSVSPGANQPQHF

clone size: NA
V gene: TRBV18
D gene: NA
J gene: TRBJ2-7
CDR3 DNA: TGTGCCAGCTCACCAGGACTCGTTCGGTCCGAGCAGTACTTC
CDR3 protein: CASSPGLVRSEQYF

clone size: NA
V gene: TRBV9
D gene: TRBD2
J gene: TRBJ2-7
CDR3 DNA: TGTGCCAGCAGCTCAAGTCCTAGCGGGACCTATGAGCAGTACTTC
CDR3 protein: CASSSSPSGTYEQYF

clone size: NA
V gene: TRBV11-2
D gene: NA
J gene: TRBJ2-3
CDR3 DNA: TGTGCCAGCAGCTTTCGGGCTGATACGCAGTATTTT
CDR3 protein: CASSFRADTQYF

clone size: NA
V gene: TRBV11-2
D gene: NA
J gene: TRBJ2-1
CDR3 DNA: TGTGCCAGCAGCTTGGGGAACAGGGCCTTCTTC
CDR3 protein: CASSLGNRAFF

clone size: NA
V gene: TRBV7-2
D gene: NA
J gene: TRBJ1-4
CDR3 DNA: TGTGCCAGCAGCTTCGGAGTTTATTCAACTAATGAAAAACTGTTTTTT
CDR3 protein: CASSFGVYSTNEKLFF

clone size: NA
V gene: TRBV19
D gene: NA
J gene: TRBJ1-5
CDR3 DNA: TGTGCCAGTATGCAAGGAGGGACTTATAGCAATCAGCCCCAGCATTTT
CDR3 protein: CASMQGGTYSNQPQHF

clone size: NA
V gene: TRBV11-3
D gene: NA
J gene: TRBJ2-1
CDR3 DNA: TGTGCCAGCAGCTTGTACAGGGATCATGAGCAGTTCTTC
CDR3 protein: CASSLYRDHEQFF

clone size: NA
V gene: TRBV7-9
D gene: NA
J gene: TRBJ2-2
CDR3 DNA: TGTGCCAGCAGCTTAGGGGCGGGTTGGCTGTTTTTT
CDR3 protein: CASSLGAGWLFF

clone size: NA
V gene: TRBV15
D gene: NA
J gene: TRBJ2-2
CDR3 DNA: TGTGCCACCAGCAGAGATAGCCAGCTTTGGAACACCGGGGAGCTGTTTTTT
CDR3 protein: CATSRDSQLWNTGELFF

clone size: few
V gene: TRBV7-9
D gene: NA
J gene: TRBJ1-6
CDR3 DNA: TGTGCCAGCAGGCAGGACGGAGCTAATTCACCCCTCCACTTT
CDR3 protein: CASRQDGANSPLHF

clone size: NA
V gene: TRBV5-5
D gene: TRBD2
J gene: TRBJ2-6
CDR3 DNA: TGTGCCAGCAGCTTGGGAGGGGACTGGGGAGGGTCCGGGGCCAACGTCCTGACTTTC
CDR3 protein: CASSLGGDWGGSGANVLTF

clone size: NA
V gene: TRBV27
D gene: NA
J gene: TRBJ2-4
CDR3 DNA: TGTGCCAGCAGTGTAGCGGTCCGGAACCCAATTCAGTACTTC
CDR3 protein: CASSVAVRNPIQYF

clone size: NA
V gene: TRBV21-1
D gene: NA
J gene: TRBJ2-2
CDR3 DNA: TGTGCCAGCAGCGAGGGACTTCGGCCCGGGGAGCTGTTTTTT
CDR3 protein: CASSEGLRPGELFF

clone size: NA
V gene: TRBV9
D gene: TRBD2
J gene: TRBJ2-1
CDR3 DNA: TGTGCCAGCAGCGTAGCCCAGGGAGGGTACAATGAGCAGTTCTTC
CDR3 protein: CASSVAQGGYNEQFF

clone size: NA
V gene: TRBV7-2
D gene: NA
J gene: TRBJ2-5
CDR3 DNA: TGTGCCAGCAGCTTAGCCAGGGGAGAGACCCAGTACTTC
CDR3 protein: CASSLARGETQYF

clone size: NA
V gene: TRBV7-8
D gene: NA
J gene: TRBJ2-1
CDR3 DNA: TGTGCCAGCAGCTTACAACCGTGGGAGAATGAGCAGTTCTTC
CDR3 protein: CASSLQPWENEQFF

clone size: NA
V gene: TRBV5-6
D gene: NA
J gene: TRBJ2-5
CDR3 DNA: TGTGCCAGCAGCTTCGGGCTGGTCAGGAGGCGGGAGACCCAGTACTTC
CDR3 protein: CASSFGLVRRRETQYF

clone size: NA
V gene: TRBV9
D gene: NA
J gene: TRBJ1-3
CDR3 DNA: TGTGCCAGCAGCCCACAGGGAAGGGACACCATATATTTT
CDR3 protein: CASSPQGRDTIYF